Listed here are 7 T cell receptor beta chains from one sample, sequenced in a study of T cells in Graves' hyperthyroidism and ophthalmopathy. Amplified regions were TCR beta CDR3 sequences from RNA transcripts. HTBI primers drove first-round RT-PCR of the TCR CDR3. TCRdb called the multiplex PCR reads again in MiXCR, with one record for every CDR3 protein. The sample shows fewer than 550,000 distinct CDR3 sequences, roughly 14% of them seen only once. The sequenced sample consisted of blood. The receptors come from a woman between 18 and 29 years old with Graves' hyperthyroidism.

This clonotype was seen once. One end of the junction is discordant with germline, which a read error may explain. The chain combines TRBV9 with TRBJ1-3; D ambiguous. The CDR3 totals 16 residues. Per the germline V gene, CDR1 is SGDLS and CDR2 is YYNGEE. CDR3 nucleotides: TGTGCCAGCAGCGCACCCTCTGACCCCGTTGGAAACGCCATATATTTT. It is translated as CASSAPSDPVGNAIYF.

V is TRBV6-1 and J is TRBJ1-1; D is perhaps TRBD1 (6 bases). This CDR3 region has 12 residues. Germline V gene data show CDR1 as MNHNS and CDR2 as SASEGT. Deletions cut 6 bases from V and 6 bases from J, with 11 bases between. CDR3 region: CASSPRGPEAFF. As DNA, the CDR3 is TGTGCCAGCAGCCCTCGGGGGCCTGAAGCTTTCTTT.

This clonotype was counted many times. The rearrangement joins TRBV19 to TRBJ1-4; no definite D call. The CDR3 runs to 17 residues. Germline V lookup: CDR1 LNHDA, CDR2 SQIVND (reference sequence). V was shortened by 8 bases and J by 0 bases, with 19 bases between the two germline ends. CDR3 coding DNA: TGTGCCAGTGGTTCGGAGTTGGATGACTCAACTAATGAAAAACTGTTTTTT. Protein sequence: CASGSELDDSTNEKLFF. Full variable domain (missing parts from reference TRBV19 and TRBJ1-4): DGGITQSPKYLFRKEGQNVTLSCEQNLNHDAMYWYRQDPGQGLRLIYYSQIVNDFQKGDIAEGYSVSREKKESFPLTVTSAQKNPTAFYLCASGSELDDSTNEKLFFGSGTQLSVL.

The J gene is TRBJ1-2, the V gene TRBV20-1, with unresolved D. CDR1 and CDR2 (germline): DFQATT, SNEGSKA (reference sequence). The V gene lost 5 bases and the J gene lost 4 bases, with 14 bases spanning the gap. This CDR3 is 13 amino acids long. The CDR3 here is CSAPPGPTYGYTF. CDR3 DNA sequence: TGCAGTGCTCCCCCCGGCCCTACCTATGGCTACACCTTC.

This clonotype was found a few times. This chain joins TRBV9 and TRBJ2-7; 8 bases match TRBD2. The CDR3 runs 16 residues. Germline CDR1 reads SGDLS; CDR2 reads YYNGEE. V shed 3 bases and J 4 bases; nucleotides not matched to a gene: 12. CDR3 sequence: CASSEVGTRDPYEQYF. CDR3 nucleotides: TGTGCCAGCAGCGAGGTCGGGACTAGGGATCCTTACGAGCAGTACTTC. Together with reference TRBV9 and TRBJ2-7, the CDR3 gives the full variable domain: DSGVTQTPKHLITATGQRVTLRCSPRSGDLSVYWYQQSLDQGLQFLIQYYNGEERAKGNILERFSAQQFPDLHSELNLSSLELGDSALYFCASSEVGTRDPYEQYFGPGTRLTVT.

This clonotype appeared many times. J is TRBJ2-1 and V is TRBV7-3; no clear D. Germline V gives CDR1 SGHTA, CDR2 FQGTGA. This CDR3 is 14 amino acids long. V shed 1 base and J shed 7 bases, with 11 bases lying between them. The CDR3, as DNA: TGTGCCAGCAGCTTAAATTCGCTGGGGAATGAGCAGTTCTTC. It yields the protein CASSLNSLGNEQFF.

This clonotype was counted many times. The chain is built from TRBV6-1 and TRBJ1-2, with D maybe TRBD1 (5 bases). Germline assignment: CDR1 MNHNS and CDR2 SASEGT. V dropped 2 bases and J dropped 8 bases, with 12 bases sitting between them. The CDR3 spans 13 residues. The CDR3 is CASSEQGLEGYTF. The CDR3, as DNA: TGTGCCAGCAGTGAACAGGGCCTTGAGGGCTACACCTTC.